What follows are 13 T cell receptor beta chains derived from one specimen sequenced in a study of cytomegalovirus exposure and HLA in healthy donors (dated 2017 in TCRdb). The library was obtained by the immunoSEQ multiplex PCR assay. A mixture of 60 forward primers for TCR Vbeta segments and 13 reverse primers for TCR Jbeta segments was used in the multiplex PCR. TCRdb mirrors the immuneACCESS table, restricted to in-frame sequences. Some clones are absent from its copies; in checked studies, under half trace to an unresolved V gene, and the reason for the others is unknown. Recorded for this sample are 90,000 to 150,000 clones; approximately 72% of them occurred a single time. The ten largest clones add up to nearly 8.5% of the sample. The specimen sequenced was PBMCs. Receptors were obtained from a woman aged 40 to 50 in good health and CMV-seropositive.

This chain links TRBV5-1 with TRBJ1-2; D gene unclear. The CDR3 extends over 14 amino acids. V shed 1 base and J shed 4 bases, with 11 bases lying between them. Per germline, CDR1 SGHRS and CDR2 YFSETQ. The CDR3 sequence: CASSLSTGFYGYTF. CDR3 in DNA: TGCGCCAGCAGCTTGTCCACGGGGTTCTATGGCTACACCTTC.

The genes are TRBV7-2 and TRBJ2-3; possible D gene TRBD2, 6 bases. V was shortened by 5 bases and J by 6 bases, with 15 bases between the two germline ends. The CDR3 length is 14 residues. Germline CDR1 is SGHTA and CDR2 is FQGNSA. The CDR3 sequence: CASSPPRGVDTQYF. CDR3 bases: TGTGCCAGCAGCCCCCCGCGCGGGGTGGATACGCAGTATTTT.

The gene calls are TRBV6-5 and TRBJ1-2, with TRBD1 identical over 7 bases. Germline-derived CDR1 and CDR2 are MNHEY and SVGAGI. The CDR3 is made up of 12 amino acids. The V gene end was trimmed by 8 bases and the J gene end by 3 bases; junction bases not matched to a gene: 3. CDR3 in amino acids: CASRTGDYGYTF. The CDR3 bases are TGTGCCAGCCGTACAGGGGACTATGGCTACACCTTC.

The rearrangement uses TRBV7-9 and TRBJ1-1, with D hard to call. CDR3 size: 14 residues. CDR1 SEHNR and CDR2 FQNEAQ come from the germline V gene (reference sequence). Trimming left V 5 bases short and J 6 bases short, with 16 bases between. The CDR3 DNA follows: TGTGCCAGCAGCCTTGGACTCACGGGCCCTGAAGCTTTCTTT. Protein product: CASSLGLTGPEAFF. The whole variable domain, remainder taken from reference TRBV7-9 and TRBJ1-1, is DTGVSQNPRHKITKRGQNVTFRCDPISEHNRLYWYRQTLGQGPEFLTYFQNEAQLEKSRLLSDRFSAERPKGSFSTLEIQRTEQGDSAMYLCASSLGLTGPEAFFGQGTRLTVV.

The rearrangement joins TRBV29-1 to TRBJ2-1; 10 bases align to TRBD1. The CDR3 covers 13 residues. Trimming at V came to 8 bases and at J to 4 bases, leaving 5 bases not matched to a gene. Germline V gene lookup returns CDR1 SQVTM and CDR2 ANQGSEA. In nucleotides, the CDR3 is TGCAGCATTAGGACAGGGGGGTACAATGAGCAGTTCTTC. It specifies CSIRTGGYNEQFF.

CDR3: CASSEVGTGKYGYTF. The CDR3 DNA follows: TGTGCCAGCAGTGAAGTGGGGACAGGGAAGTATGGCTACACCTTC. V is TRBV6-1 and J is TRBJ1-2; 9 nucleotides align to TRBD1. After removal of 1 base from V and 5 bases from J, the junction contained 5 bases not matched to a gene. This CDR3 spans 15 amino acids. Germline V gene sequence: CDR1 MNHNS, CDR2 SASEGT.

There are a few counts of this clone. V and J are TRBV9 and TRBJ1-2, with no clear D. The CDR3 loop spans 15 amino acids. Germline V gene sequence: CDR1 SGDLS, CDR2 YYNGEE. The V and J ends lost 1 base and 0 bases respectively, with 10 bases between them. The CDR3 sequence: CASSVSRSTNYGYTF. DNA of the CDR3: TGTGCCAGCAGCGTATCCAGATCAACTAACTATGGCTACACCTTC.

This clone was seen a handful of times. This chain connects TRBV11-2 to TRBJ1-5; D not certain. The CDR3 totals 15 residues. CDR1 is SGHAT, CDR2 FQNNGV, per germline. Between the trimmed V and J ends, which lost 2 bases and 5 bases, there was a span of 13 bases. The CDR3 nucleotides read TGTGCCAGCAGCTTACGAGGGAACGGGGATCAGCCCCAGCATTTT. This translates into CASSLRGNGDQPQHF.

The chain is built from TRBV7-2 and TRBJ2-7, with 7 positions matching TRBD1. The CDR3 is 14 residues long. The germline V gene encodes CDR1 SGHTA and CDR2 FQGNSA. V gave up 1 base and J gave up 3 bases; unmatched junction bases: 3. CDR3 loop: CASSLVGGNYEQYF. The CDR3 coding sequence is TGTGCCAGCAGCTTAGTAGGGGGCAACTACGAGCAGTACTTC.

The V call is TRBV2, the J call TRBJ2-7, with TRBD2 matching 8 bases. With V trimmed by 4 bases and J by 2 bases, 4 bases remained unmatched. The CDR3 contains 14 residues. The germline V gene has CDR1 SNHLY and CDR2 FYNNEI. CDR3 sequence (DNA): TGTGCCAGCAGTGCTCGGGGGGGTACCTACGAGCAGTACTTC. This sequence encodes CASSARGGTYEQYF.

The chain joins TRBV5-6 to TRBJ2-5, with no clear D. The germline V gene has CDR1 SGHDT and CDR2 YYEEEE. There are 12 residues in the CDR3. The ends were cut back, 0 bases at V and 5 bases at J, with 5 bases in the middle. CDR3 sequence (DNA): TGTGCCAGCAGCTTGGGGCGGGAGACCCAGTACTTC. It yields the protein CASSLGRETQYF.

This clone showed up just a few times. The chain employs TRBV19 and TRBJ2-7; no firm D call. The length of the CDR3 is 15 residues. The germline CDR1 and CDR2 sequences are LNHDA and SQIVND (reference sequence). Trimming left V 4 bases short and J 0 bases short, with 13 bases between. The CDR3 bases are TGTGCCAGTAGTAGGGCCAGTCAGAGCTCCTACGAGCAGTACTTC. Protein sequence: CASSRASQSSYEQYF.

The V gene is TRBV5-6, the J gene TRBJ1-2; perhaps TRBD1 as D (6 bases). Germline loops: CDR1 SGHDT, CDR2 YYEEEE. The germline V and J ends were trimmed by 3 bases and 7 bases, with 16 bases remaining between them. The CDR3 is 14 amino acids. The DNA of the CDR3 is TGTGCCAGCAGCTCCTATCTCGGGGGGGCTGGCTACACCTTC. It encodes CASSSYLGGAGYTF.